This TCR beta chain originates from a study of shared clonotypes between healthy human individuals. Profiling relied on immunoSEQ multiplex PCR, and the TCRdb table lists in-frame clones only, not all of them. This sample has some 1,600,000 clones, with approximately 98% found just once. The origin of this receptor is a man younger than 40 in good health. The specimen sequenced was naive CD4+ T cells sorted from blood. Documented subset: CD45RA+ positively selected.

CDR3 protein: CASRATGRLGGTQYF. CDR3 in DNA: TGTGCCAGCAGGGCGACAGGCAGGCTTGGGGGTACGCAGTATTTT. The chain couples TRBV11-2 to TRBJ2-3; perhaps TRBD1 as D (6 bases). The V gene lost 6 bases and the J gene lost 8 bases, with 21 bases spanning the gap. The CDR3 length is 15 residues. CDR1 SGHAT and CDR2 FQNNGV come from the germline V gene.